These T cell receptor beta chains were read from a single sample in a study of CD8 T cells in Susac syndrome. TCRdb used MiXCR to reprocess the immunoSEQ multiplex PCR reads, holding one entry per CDR3 protein. Seen here are roughly 190,000 distinct CDR3 sequences, about 94% observed once, and the top ten hold 0.098%. The sample taken for sequencing was CD4+ T cells from PBMCs. The receptors stem from a human donor with Susac syndrome. Each CDR3 is given with its conserved first and last residue. D genes are given only for firm matches. Clone size is not always given. Where it is, it says once, few, many or a class for expanded clones.

D gene: .; clone size: .; J gene: TRBJ1-6; V gene: TRBV9; CDR3 protein: CASSVDSYNSPLHF; CDR3 DNA: TGTGCCAGCAGCGTGGACTCTTATAATTCACCCCTCCACTTT
D gene: .; clone size: .; J gene: TRBJ1-4; V gene: TRBV6-5; CDR3 protein: CASSQRQVPKLFF; CDR3 DNA: TGTGCCAGCAGTCAGCGACAGGTGCCGAAACTGTTTTTT
D gene: .; clone size: .; J gene: TRBJ2-7; V gene: TRBV4-2; CDR3 protein: CASSPGLSDGTEQYF; CDR3 DNA: TGTGCCAGCAGCCCCGGACTCTCCGACGGAACGGAGCAGTACTTC
D gene: .; clone size: .; J gene: TRBJ1-5; V gene: TRBV27; CDR3 protein: CASSTLDRYQPQHF; CDR3 DNA: TGTGCCAGCAGTACTCTGGACAGATATCAGCCCCAGCATTTT
D gene: TRBD1; clone size: .; J gene: TRBJ2-7; V gene: TRBV12-3/TRBV12-4; CDR3 protein: CASSGRQGGYEQYF; CDR3 DNA: TGTGCCAGCAGTGGGCGACAGGGGGGCTACGAGCAGTACTTC
D gene: .; clone size: .; J gene: TRBJ1-2; V gene: TRBV15; CDR3 protein: CATSRDGPGAKGYTF; CDR3 DNA: TGTGCCACCAGCAGAGATGGCCCGGGGGCGAAGGGCTACACCTTC
D gene: .; clone size: .; J gene: TRBJ2-7; V gene: TRBV20-1; CDR3 protein: CSARPGSSNYEQYF; CDR3 DNA: TGCAGTGCTAGACCGGGGTCGAGTAACTACGAGCAGTACTTC
D gene: TRBD2; clone size: .; J gene: TRBJ2-1; V gene: TRBV11-1; CDR3 protein: CASSFRGPGLGSDNEQFF; CDR3 DNA: TGTGCCAGCAGCTTTAGGGGTCCGGGACTAGGGTCCGACAATGAGCAGTTCTTC
D gene: .; clone size: .; J gene: TRBJ2-7; V gene: TRBV6-5; CDR3 protein: CASSYSISGATYEQYF; CDR3 DNA: TGTGCCAGCAGTTACTCGATATCAGGGGCGACCTACGAGCAGTACTTC
D gene: .; clone size: .; J gene: TRBJ2-5; V gene: TRBV7-7; CDR3 protein: CASSLGGARAETQYF; CDR3 DNA: TGTGCCAGCAGCTTAGGGGGGGCCAGGGCAGAGACCCAGTACTTC
D gene: .; clone size: .; J gene: TRBJ2-2; V gene: TRBV4-2; CDR3 protein: CASSQFEGHGNTGELFF; CDR3 DNA: TGTGCCAGCAGCCAATTTGAGGGACATGGAAACACCGGGGAGCTGTTTTTT
D gene: .; clone size: .; J gene: TRBJ2-5; V gene: TRBV11-2; CDR3 protein: CASRSLRGRYQETQYF; CDR3 DNA: TGTGCCAGCAGATCCCTGCGGGGCCGGTACCAAGAGACCCAGTACTTC
D gene: TRBD1; clone size: .; J gene: TRBJ2-1; V gene: TRBV30; CDR3 protein: CAWRPPGQGYNEQFF; CDR3 DNA: TGTGCCTGGAGGCCTCCGGGACAGGGGTACAATGAGCAGTTCTTC
D gene: TRBD2; clone size: .; J gene: TRBJ2-5; V gene: TRBV10-3; CDR3 protein: CAISESGLAGQETQYF; CDR3 DNA: TGTGCCATCAGTGAGTCTGGACTAGCGGGCCAAGAGACCCAGTACTTC
D gene: TRBD1; clone size: .; J gene: TRBJ1-2; V gene: TRBV4-3; CDR3 protein: CASSPQQGSYGYTF; CDR3 DNA: TGCGCCAGCAGCCCACAACAGGGGAGCTATGGCTACACCTTC
D gene: TRBD1; clone size: .; J gene: TRBJ1-6; V gene: TRBV20-1; CDR3 protein: CSAQKGTDNSPLHF; CDR3 DNA: TGCAGTGCCCAGAAAGGGACAGATAATTCACCCCTCCACTTT
D gene: .; clone size: .; J gene: TRBJ1-1; V gene: TRBV12-3/TRBV12-4; CDR3 protein: CASSYKIGGAGSTEAFF; CDR3 DNA: TGTGCCAGCAGTTACAAGATCGGGGGCGCCGGGAGCACTGAAGCTTTCTTT
D gene: TRBD1; clone size: .; J gene: TRBJ1-4; V gene: TRBV20-1; CDR3 protein: CSARDDRADEKLFF; CDR3 DNA: TGCAGTGCTAGAGATGACAGGGCGGATGAAAAACTGTTTTTT
D gene: .; clone size: .; J gene: TRBJ1-1; V gene: TRBV12-3/TRBV12-4; CDR3 protein: CASRRDGNTEAFF; CDR3 DNA: TGTGCCAGCAGACGGGACGGGAACACTGAAGCTTTCTTT
D gene: .; clone size: once; J gene: TRBJ1-3; V gene: TRBV6-5; CDR3 protein: CATPILSGNTIYF; CDR3 DNA: TGTGCCACCCCGATTTTGTCTGGAAACACCATATATTTT
D gene: TRBD1; clone size: .; J gene: TRBJ2-7; V gene: TRBV6-6; CDR3 protein: CASRIEPGTGSYEQYF; CDR3 DNA: TGTGCCAGCAGAATCGAACCCGGGACAGGGTCCTACGAGCAGTACTTC
D gene: TRBD2; clone size: .; J gene: TRBJ2-5; V gene: TRBV12-3/TRBV12-4; CDR3 protein: CASSSLAGEQQETQYF; CDR3 DNA: TGTGCCAGCAGTTCACTAGCGGGGGAACAACAAGAGACCCAGTACTTC
D gene: TRBD2; clone size: few; J gene: TRBJ2-1; V gene: TRBV6-5; CDR3 protein: CASSYSGLAGSYNEQFF; CDR3 DNA: TGTGCCAGCAGTTACTCAGGCCTAGCGGGGTCCTACAATGAGCAGTTCTTC
D gene: .; clone size: once; J gene: TRBJ1-6; V gene: TRBV5-1; CDR3 protein: CASSTGGRVESRSPLHF; CDR3 DNA: TGCGCCAGCAGCACCGGCGGTCGGGTCGAGAGCAGGTCACCCCTCCACTTT
D gene: .; clone size: .; J gene: TRBJ2-5; V gene: TRBV19; CDR3 protein: CASGSGERQTQYF; CDR3 DNA: TGTGCCAGTGGGTCGGGGGAGCGGCAGACCCAGTACTTC
D gene: .; clone size: .; J gene: TRBJ1-5; V gene: TRBV10-3; CDR3 protein: CAISESGLGNQPQHF; CDR3 DNA: TGTGCCATCAGTGAGTCAGGACTTGGGAATCAGCCCCAGCATTTT
D gene: .; clone size: once; J gene: TRBJ1-2; V gene: TRBV28; CDR3 protein: CASSSSGNYGYTF; CDR3 DNA: TGTGCCAGCAGTTCTTCAGGAAACTATGGCTACACCTTC
D gene: TRBD1; clone size: .; J gene: TRBJ2-6; V gene: TRBV4-3; CDR3 protein: CASSQELGQGAAGANVLTF; CDR3 DNA: TGCGCCAGCAGCCAAGAATTGGGACAGGGGGCGGCTGGGGCCAACGTCCTGACTTTC
D gene: .; clone size: .; J gene: TRBJ1-5; V gene: TRBV4-1; CDR3 protein: CASSQVGGKGSQPQHF; CDR3 DNA: TGCGCCAGCAGCCAAGTGGGGGGAAAGGGAAGTCAGCCCCAGCATTTT
D gene: .; clone size: .; J gene: TRBJ1-4; V gene: TRBV30; CDR3 protein: CAWEGHQTNEKLFF; CDR3 DNA: TGTGCCTGGGAGGGACACCAGACTAATGAAAAACTGTTTTTT
D gene: .; clone size: .; J gene: TRBJ2-4; V gene: TRBV30; CDR3 protein: CAWKSRLAKNIQYF; CDR3 DNA: TGTGCCTGGAAGTCACGGCTAGCCAAAAACATTCAGTACTTC
D gene: TRBD1; clone size: .; J gene: TRBJ1-2; V gene: TRBV20-1; CDR3 protein: CSAGALGQVNYGYTF; CDR3 DNA: TGCAGTGCTGGAGCGTTGGGACAGGTCAACTATGGCTACACCTTC
D gene: .; clone size: once; J gene: TRBJ1-6; V gene: TRBV12-3/TRBV12-4; CDR3 protein: CASSLGPGWSSSYNSPLHF; CDR3 DNA: TGTGCCAGCAGTTTAGGACCAGGGTGGAGTAGCTCCTATAATTCACCCCTCCACTTT
D gene: TRBD2; clone size: .; J gene: TRBJ2-2; V gene: TRBV12-3/TRBV12-4; CDR3 protein: CASSSSGTPTGELFF; CDR3 DNA: TGTGCCAGCAGTTCTAGCGGGACACCCACCGGGGAGCTGTTTTTT
D gene: .; clone size: .; J gene: TRBJ1-2; V gene: TRBV9; CDR3 protein: CASSVFEGSYGYTF; CDR3 DNA: TGTGCCAGCAGCGTATTTGAGGGGAGCTATGGCTACACCTTC
D gene: TRBD2; clone size: .; J gene: TRBJ2-1; V gene: TRBV9; CDR3 protein: CASSVRRGGGAYNEQFF; CDR3 DNA: TGTGCCAGCAGCGTCAGGCGGGGCGGGGGGGCCTACAATGAGCAGTTCTTC
D gene: .; clone size: .; J gene: TRBJ2-2; V gene: TRBV5-5; CDR3 protein: CASSLYGANTGELFF; CDR3 DNA: TGTGCCAGCAGCTTGTATGGGGCCAACACCGGGGAGCTGTTTTTT
D gene: .; clone size: .; J gene: TRBJ2-7; V gene: TRBV29-1; CDR3 protein: CSVIGPGTTYEQYF; CDR3 DNA: TGCAGCGTCATAGGCCCAGGAACAACCTACGAGCAGTACTTC
D gene: .; clone size: .; J gene: TRBJ1-2; V gene: TRBV24-1; CDR3 protein: CATSVNELGFYGYTF; CDR3 DNA: TGTGCCACCAGTGTTAACGAGTTGGGCTTTTATGGCTACACCTTC
D gene: .; clone size: .; J gene: TRBJ1-2; V gene: TRBV11-2; CDR3 protein: CASSTPRGDYGYTF; CDR3 DNA: TGTGCCAGCAGCACCCCGAGGGGGGACTATGGCTACACCTTC
D gene: TRBD1; clone size: .; J gene: TRBJ1-2; V gene: TRBV30; CDR3 protein: CAWSRMDRDYGYTF; CDR3 DNA: TGTGCCTGGAGTCGAATGGACAGGGACTATGGCTACACCTTC
D gene: .; clone size: .; J gene: TRBJ1-2; V gene: TRBV2; CDR3 protein: CASSEANYGYTF; CDR3 DNA: TGTGCCAGCTCAGAAGCTAACTATGGCTACACCTTC
D gene: .; clone size: .; J gene: TRBJ1-1; V gene: TRBV9; CDR3 protein: CASSPQDRNEAFF; CDR3 DNA: TGTGCCAGCAGCCCCCAAGACAGGAATGAAGCTTTCTTT
D gene: .; clone size: once; J gene: TRBJ2-7; V gene: TRBV7-9; CDR3 protein: CASSLGWGSYEQYF; CDR3 DNA: TGTGCCAGCAGCTTAGGGTGGGGGTCCTACGAGCAGTACTTC
D gene: .; clone size: once; J gene: TRBJ2-2; V gene: TRBV30; CDR3 protein: CASGRVNTGELFF; CDR3 DNA: TGTGCCTCCGGCAGGGTGAACACCGGGGAGCTGTTTTTT
D gene: TRBD1; clone size: .; J gene: TRBJ1-3; V gene: TRBV20-1; CDR3 protein: CSALDRPLSTIYF; CDR3 DNA: TGCAGTGCTTTGGACAGGCCACTAAGCACCATATATTTT